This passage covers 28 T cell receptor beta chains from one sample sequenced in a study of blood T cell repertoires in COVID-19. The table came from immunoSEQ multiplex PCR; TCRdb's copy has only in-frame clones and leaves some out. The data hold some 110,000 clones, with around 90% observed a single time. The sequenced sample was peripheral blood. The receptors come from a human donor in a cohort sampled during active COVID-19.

The DNA for the CDR3 is TGTGCCAGCAGCCTCGACAGCTATGGCTACACCTTC. This translates into CASSLDSYGYTF. The chain joins TRBV9 to TRBJ1-2; perhaps TRBD1 as D (5 bases). This CDR3 has 12 residues. Germline CDR1 is SGDLS and CDR2 is YYNGEE. V was pared by 4 bases and J by 4 bases, with 8 bases between.

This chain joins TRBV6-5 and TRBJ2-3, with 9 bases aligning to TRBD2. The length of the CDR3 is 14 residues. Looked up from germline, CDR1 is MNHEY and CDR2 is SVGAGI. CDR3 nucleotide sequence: TGTGCTGGGGGCCAGCGGGGGGAGGCAGATACGCAGTATTTT. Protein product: CAGGQRGEADTQYF.

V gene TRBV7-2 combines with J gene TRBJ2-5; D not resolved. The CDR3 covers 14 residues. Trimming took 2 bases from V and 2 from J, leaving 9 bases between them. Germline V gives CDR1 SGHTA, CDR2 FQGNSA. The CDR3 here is CASSLSSQQETQYF. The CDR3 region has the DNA TGTGCCAGCAGCTTAAGCTCTCAACAAGAGACCCAGTACTTC.

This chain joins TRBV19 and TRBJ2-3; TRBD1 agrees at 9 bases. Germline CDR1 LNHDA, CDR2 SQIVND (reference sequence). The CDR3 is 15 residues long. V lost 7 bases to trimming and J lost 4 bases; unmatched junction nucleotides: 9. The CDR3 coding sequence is TGTGCCAGTACCTTCGGACAGGGGTTTGCAGATACGCAGTATTTT. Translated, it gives CASTFGQGFADTQYF. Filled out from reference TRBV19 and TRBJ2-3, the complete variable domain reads DGGITQSPKYLFRKEGQNVTLSCEQNLNHDAMYWYRQDPGQGLRLIYYSQIVNDFQKGDIAEGYSVSREKKESFPLTVTSAQKNPTAFYLCASTFGQGFADTQYFGPGTRLTVL.

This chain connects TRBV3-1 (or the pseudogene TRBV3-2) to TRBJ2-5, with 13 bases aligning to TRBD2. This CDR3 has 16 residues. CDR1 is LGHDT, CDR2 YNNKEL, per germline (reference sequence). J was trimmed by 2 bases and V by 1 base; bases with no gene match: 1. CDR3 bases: TGTGCCAGCAGCCAAGGGACTAGCGGGGGTCAAGAGACCCAGTACTTC. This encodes CASSQGTSGGQETQYF.

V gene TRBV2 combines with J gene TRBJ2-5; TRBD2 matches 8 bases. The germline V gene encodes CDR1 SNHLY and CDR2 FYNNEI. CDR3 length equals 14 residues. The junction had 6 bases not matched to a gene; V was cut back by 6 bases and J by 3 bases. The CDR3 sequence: CASSPLTSEETQYF. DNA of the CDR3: TGTGCCAGCAGCCCCTTGACTAGCGAAGAGACCCAGTACTTC.

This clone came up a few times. CDR3: CASSLVGERDVDEQFF. In DNA, the CDR3 is TGCGCCAGCAGCTTGGTAGGGGAGCGGGACGTCGATGAGCAGTTCTTC. V and J are TRBV5-1 and TRBJ2-1, with 7 positions matching TRBD2. This CDR3 spans 16 amino acids. Per germline, CDR1 SGHRS and CDR2 YFSETQ. The J segment lost 8 bases and the V segment lost 0 bases, leaving 11 bases of the junction unmatched.

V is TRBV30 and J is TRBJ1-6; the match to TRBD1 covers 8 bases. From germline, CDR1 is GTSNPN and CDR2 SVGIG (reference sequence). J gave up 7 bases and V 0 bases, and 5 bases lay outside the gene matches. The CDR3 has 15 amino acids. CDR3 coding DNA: TGTGCCTGGAGTGTACGGACAGGGAACAATTCACCCCTCCACTTT. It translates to CAWSVRTGNNSPLHF. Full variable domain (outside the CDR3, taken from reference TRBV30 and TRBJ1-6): SQTIHQWPATLVQPVGSPLSLECTVEGTSNPNLYWYRQAAGRGLQLLFYSVGIGQISSEVPQNLSASRPQDRQFILSSKKLLLSDSGFYLCAWSVRTGNNSPLHFGNGTRLTVT.

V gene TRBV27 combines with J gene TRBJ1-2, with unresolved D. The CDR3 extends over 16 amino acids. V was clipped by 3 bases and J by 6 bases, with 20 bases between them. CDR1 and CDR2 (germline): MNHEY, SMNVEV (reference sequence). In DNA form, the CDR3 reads TGTGCCAGCAGTTTGAGGCTCACTCAGACCTTTCATGGCTACACCTTC. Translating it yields CASSLRLTQTFHGYTF.

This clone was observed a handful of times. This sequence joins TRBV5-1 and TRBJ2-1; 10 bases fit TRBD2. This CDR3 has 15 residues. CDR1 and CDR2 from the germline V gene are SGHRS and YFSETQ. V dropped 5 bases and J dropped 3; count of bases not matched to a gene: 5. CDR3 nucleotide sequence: TGCGCCAGCAGGGAGATAGCGGGGGGCTACAATGAGCAGTTCTTC. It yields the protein CASREIAGGYNEQFF.

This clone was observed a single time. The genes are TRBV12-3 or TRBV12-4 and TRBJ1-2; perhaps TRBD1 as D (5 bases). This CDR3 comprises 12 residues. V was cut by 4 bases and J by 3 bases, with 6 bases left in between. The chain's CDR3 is CASSSRDYGYTF. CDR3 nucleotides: TGTGCCAGCAGTTCCAGGGACTATGGCTACACCTTC.

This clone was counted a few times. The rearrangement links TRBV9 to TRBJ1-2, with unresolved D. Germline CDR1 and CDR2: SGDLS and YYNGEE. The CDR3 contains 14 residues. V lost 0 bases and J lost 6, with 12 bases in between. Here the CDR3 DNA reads TGTGCCAGCAGCGTAGGGAGAGTCGGGGATGGCTACACCTTC. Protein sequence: CASSVGRVGDGYTF.

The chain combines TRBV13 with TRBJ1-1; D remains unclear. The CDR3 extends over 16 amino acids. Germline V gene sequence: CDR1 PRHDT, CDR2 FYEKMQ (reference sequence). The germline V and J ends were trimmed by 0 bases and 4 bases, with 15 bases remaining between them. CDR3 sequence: CASSLGRRASGTEAFF. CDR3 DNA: TGTGCCAGCAGCTTAGGTCGGCGGGCGTCGGGCACTGAAGCTTTCTTT.

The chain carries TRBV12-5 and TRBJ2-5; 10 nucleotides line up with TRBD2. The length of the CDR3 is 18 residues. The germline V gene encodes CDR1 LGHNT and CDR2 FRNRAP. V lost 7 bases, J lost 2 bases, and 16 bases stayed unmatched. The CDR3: CASASRASGGIGQETQYF. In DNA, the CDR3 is TGTGCTAGTGCCTCCCGGGCTAGCGGGGGAATAGGGCAAGAGACCCAGTACTTC.

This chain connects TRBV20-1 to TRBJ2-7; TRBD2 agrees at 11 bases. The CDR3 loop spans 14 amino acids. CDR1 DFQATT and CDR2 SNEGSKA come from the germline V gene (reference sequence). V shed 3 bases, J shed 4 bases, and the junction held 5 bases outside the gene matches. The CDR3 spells CSASRLAGGYEQYF. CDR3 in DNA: TGCAGTGCTAGTAGGCTAGCGGGAGGTTACGAGCAGTACTTC.

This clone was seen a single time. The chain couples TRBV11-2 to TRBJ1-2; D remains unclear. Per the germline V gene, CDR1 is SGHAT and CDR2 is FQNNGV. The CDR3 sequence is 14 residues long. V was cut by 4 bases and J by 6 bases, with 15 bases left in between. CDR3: CASSSVGGNNGYTF. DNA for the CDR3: TGTGCCAGCAGCTCCGTCGGCGGAAATAATGGCTACACCTTC.

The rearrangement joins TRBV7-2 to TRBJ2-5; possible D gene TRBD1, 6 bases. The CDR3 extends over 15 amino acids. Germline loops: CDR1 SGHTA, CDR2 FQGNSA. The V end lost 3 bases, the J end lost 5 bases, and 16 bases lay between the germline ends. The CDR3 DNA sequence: TGTGCCAGCAGCTTGCAGGGGCAGGGGCGGGAGACCCAGTACTTC. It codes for CASSLQGQGRETQYF.

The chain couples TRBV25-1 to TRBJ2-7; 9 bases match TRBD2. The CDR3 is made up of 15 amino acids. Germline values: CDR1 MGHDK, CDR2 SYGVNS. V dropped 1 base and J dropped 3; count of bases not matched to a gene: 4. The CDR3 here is CASSEFAGGYYEQYF. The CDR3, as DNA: TGTGCCAGCAGTGAATTTGCGGGAGGGTACTACGAGCAGTACTTC.

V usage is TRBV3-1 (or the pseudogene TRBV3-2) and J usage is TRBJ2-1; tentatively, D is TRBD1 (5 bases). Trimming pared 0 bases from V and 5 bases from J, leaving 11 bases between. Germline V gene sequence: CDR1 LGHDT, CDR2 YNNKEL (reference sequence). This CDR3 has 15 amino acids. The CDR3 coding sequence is TGTGCCAGCAGCCAAGAGACGGAAGGGGACAATGAGCAGTTCTTC. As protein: CASSQETEGDNEQFF.

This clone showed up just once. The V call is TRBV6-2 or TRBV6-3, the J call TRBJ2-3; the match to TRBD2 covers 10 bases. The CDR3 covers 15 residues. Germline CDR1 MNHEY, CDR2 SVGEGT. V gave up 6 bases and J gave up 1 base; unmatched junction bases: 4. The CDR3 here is CASSRTSGGTDTQYF. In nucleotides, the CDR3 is TGTGCCAGCAGCCGAACTAGCGGGGGCACAGATACGCAGTATTTT.

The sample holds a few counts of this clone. The CDR3 DNA sequence: TGTGCCAGCAGCCCTAGGTACGGCTCCTACGAGCAGTACTTC. This translates into CASSPRYGSYEQYF. The chain links TRBV5-6 to TRBJ2-7; the D is unclear. The CDR3 is 14 amino acids. The germline V gene has CDR1 SGHDT and CDR2 YYEEEE. V gave up 4 bases and J gave up 0 bases, with 11 bases separating them.

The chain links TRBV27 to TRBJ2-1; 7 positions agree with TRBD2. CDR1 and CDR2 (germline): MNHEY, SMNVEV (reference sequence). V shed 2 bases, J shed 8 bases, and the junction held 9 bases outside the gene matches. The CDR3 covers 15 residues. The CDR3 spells CASSLRVAGRDEQFF. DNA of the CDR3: TGTGCCAGCAGTTTAAGGGTGGCAGGGAGGGATGAGCAGTTCTTC.

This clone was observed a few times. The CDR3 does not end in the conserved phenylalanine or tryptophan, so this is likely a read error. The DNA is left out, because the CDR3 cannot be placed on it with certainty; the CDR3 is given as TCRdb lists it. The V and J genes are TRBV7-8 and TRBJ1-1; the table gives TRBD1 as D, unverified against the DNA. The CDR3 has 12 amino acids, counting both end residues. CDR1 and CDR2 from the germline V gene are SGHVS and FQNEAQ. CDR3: CASSSGTAASFM.

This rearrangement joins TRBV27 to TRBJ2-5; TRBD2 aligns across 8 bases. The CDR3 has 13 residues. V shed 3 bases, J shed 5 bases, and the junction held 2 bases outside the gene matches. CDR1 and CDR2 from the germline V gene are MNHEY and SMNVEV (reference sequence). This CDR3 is CASSLQRGETQYF. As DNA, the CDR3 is TGTGCCAGCAGTTTGCAGCGGGGGGAGACCCAGTACTTC.

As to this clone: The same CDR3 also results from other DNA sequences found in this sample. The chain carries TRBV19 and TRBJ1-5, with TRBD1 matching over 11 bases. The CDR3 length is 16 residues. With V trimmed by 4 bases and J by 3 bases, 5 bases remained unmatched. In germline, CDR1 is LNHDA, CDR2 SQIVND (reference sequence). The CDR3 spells CASSTRDRGTNQPQHF. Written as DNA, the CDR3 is TGTGCCAGTAGTACAAGGGACAGGGGGACCAATCAGCCCCAGCATTTT.

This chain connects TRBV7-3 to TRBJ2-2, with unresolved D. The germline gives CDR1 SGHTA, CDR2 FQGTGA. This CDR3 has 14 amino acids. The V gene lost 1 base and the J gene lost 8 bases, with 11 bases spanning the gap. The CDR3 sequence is CASSLMVSGGELFF. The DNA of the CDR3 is TGTGCCAGCAGCTTAATGGTATCCGGGGGGGAGCTGTTTTTT.

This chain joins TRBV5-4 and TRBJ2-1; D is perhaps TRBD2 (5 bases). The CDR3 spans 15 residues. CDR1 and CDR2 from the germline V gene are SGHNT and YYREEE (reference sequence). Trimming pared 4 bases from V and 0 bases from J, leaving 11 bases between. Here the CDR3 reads CASSEDSSSYNEQFF. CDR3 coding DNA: TGTGCCAGCAGCGAGGACTCAAGCTCCTACAATGAGCAGTTCTTC.

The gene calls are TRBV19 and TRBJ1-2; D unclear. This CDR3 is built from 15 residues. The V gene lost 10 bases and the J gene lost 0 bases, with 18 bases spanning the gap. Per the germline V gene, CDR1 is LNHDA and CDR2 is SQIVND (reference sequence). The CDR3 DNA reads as TGTGCCACTTCTATGGGCATCCCCGCTAACTATGGCTACACCTTC. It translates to CATSMGIPANYGYTF.